This T cell receptor beta chain was sequenced in a study of T-cell memory formation after mild COVID-19. General study findings and limits: CD4/CD8 balance held among clones contracting day 15 to 85, and later expanders leaned CD4+. Among contracting clones, CD4+ were mainly CM/EM and CD8+ enriched in EMRA.

Comment on this clonotype: Antigen unknown.

Germline V lookup: CDR1 SGHNT, CDR2 YYREEE (reference sequence). The CDR3 has 16 residues. The trim removed 1 base at V and 5 bases at J, leaving 6 bases unmatched. A 5'RACE reaction primed in the constant segment made cDNA libraries of TCR alpha and TCR beta, and these carried sample barcodes and UMIs. TCRdb re-called the 5' RACE reads through MiXCR, storing one row per CDR3 protein. Of hundreds of thousands of distinct CDR3 sequences listed, 16% are singletons. The receptor's source is a man in his late teens or twenties who had mild COVID-19 (a few samples of this study predate the infection). Cell type and time point are not known. The chain joins TRBV5-4 to TRBJ2-1; the match to TRBD1 covers 10 bases. Sequenced: PBMCs or a T cell subset sorted from them (not recorded which). CDR3 DNA: TGTGCCAGCAGCTTGAGACAGGGGGCGATCAACAATGAGCAGTTCTTC. The encoded protein is CASSLRQGAINNEQFF.